This T cell receptor beta chain appears in the sequencing data of a study of cytomegalovirus exposure and HLA in healthy donors. Study observations and caveats: Under in vitro conditions, a few CMV-associated chains were confirmed as specific for CMV antigens. Later analysis suggested links between common viral pathogens and several top significant clusters.

With 60 Vbeta and 13 Jbeta primers, the PCR was carried out. In the authors' workflow: The count from a later analysis was about 80 million unique TCR beta chains, some 9.9 million of them shared. Method: immunoSEQ multiplex PCR; TCRdb's copy keeps in-frame clones and lacks some. V, J and clone size are those of that table, while D and trimming were read from the DNA. Among 50,000 or so clones listed, 81% were seen once. The junction had 6 bases not matched to a gene; V was cut back by 4 bases and J by 8 bases. Germline CDR1 is LNHDA and CDR2 is SQIVND (reference sequence). The CDR3 is 13 residues long. About this clone itself: Its antigen is undetermined.

The genes are TRBV19 and TRBJ1-2; TRBD1 matches at 8 bases. This sequence originates from a boy aged 5-17 years in good health and CMV-seropositive. Sequencing was carried out using PBMCs. The CDR3 loop is CASSSRGRGGYTF. CDR3 sequence (DNA): TGTGCCAGTAGTAGCAGGGGGCGCGGCGGCTACACCTTC.